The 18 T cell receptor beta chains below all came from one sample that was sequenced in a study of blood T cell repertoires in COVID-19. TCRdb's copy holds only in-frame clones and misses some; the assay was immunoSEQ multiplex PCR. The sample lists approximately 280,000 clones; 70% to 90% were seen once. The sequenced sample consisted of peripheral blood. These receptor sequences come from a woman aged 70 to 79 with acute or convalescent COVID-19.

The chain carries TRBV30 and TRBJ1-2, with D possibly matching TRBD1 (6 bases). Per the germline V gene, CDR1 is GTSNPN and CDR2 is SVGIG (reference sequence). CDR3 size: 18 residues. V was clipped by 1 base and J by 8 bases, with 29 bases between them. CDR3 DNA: TGTGCCTGGAGTGGTAGTTTGGCTTTTTGGGGGGGCCAGGAAGGCTACACCTTC. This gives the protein CAWSGSLAFWGGQEGYTF.

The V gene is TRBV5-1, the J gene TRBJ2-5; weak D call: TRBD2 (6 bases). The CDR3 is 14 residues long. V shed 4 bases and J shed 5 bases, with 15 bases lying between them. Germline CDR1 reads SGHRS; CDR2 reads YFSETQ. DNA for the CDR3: TGCGCCAGCAGCCTCCGGGACTCCGGGGAGACCCAGTACTTC. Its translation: CASSLRDSGETQYF. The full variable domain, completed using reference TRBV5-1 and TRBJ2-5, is KAGVTQTPRYLIKTRGQQVTLSCSPISGHRSVSWYQQTPGQGLQFLFEYFSETQRNKGNFPGRFSGRQFSNSRSEMNVSTLELGDSALYLCASSLRDSGETQYFGPGTRLLVL.

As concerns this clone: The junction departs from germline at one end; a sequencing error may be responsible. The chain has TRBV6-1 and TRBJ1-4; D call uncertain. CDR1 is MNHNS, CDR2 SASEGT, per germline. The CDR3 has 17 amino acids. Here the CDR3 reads CASREARAGTTNEKLFF. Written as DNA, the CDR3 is TGTGCCAGCAGGGAAGCACGCGCTGGTACAACTAATGAAAAACTGTTTTTT.

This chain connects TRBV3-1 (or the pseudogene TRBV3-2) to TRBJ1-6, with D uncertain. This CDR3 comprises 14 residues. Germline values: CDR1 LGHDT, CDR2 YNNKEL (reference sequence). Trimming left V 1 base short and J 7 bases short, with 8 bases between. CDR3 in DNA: TGTGCCAGCAGCCAAGGAGCTTACAATTCACCCCTCCACTTT. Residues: CASSQGAYNSPLHF.

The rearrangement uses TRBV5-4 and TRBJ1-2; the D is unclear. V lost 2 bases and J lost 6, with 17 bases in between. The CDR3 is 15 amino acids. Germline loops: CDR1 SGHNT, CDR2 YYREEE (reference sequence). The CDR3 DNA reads TGTGCCAGCAGCTTCTCCACGGTATCATCGAATGGCTACACCTTC. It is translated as CASSFSTVSSNGYTF.

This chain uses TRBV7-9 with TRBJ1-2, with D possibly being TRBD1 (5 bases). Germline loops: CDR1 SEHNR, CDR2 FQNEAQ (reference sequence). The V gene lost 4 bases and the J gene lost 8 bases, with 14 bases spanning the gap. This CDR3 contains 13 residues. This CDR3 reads CASSSPDRRGYTF. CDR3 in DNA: TGTGCCAGCAGCTCCCCCGACAGACGCGGCTACACCTTC.

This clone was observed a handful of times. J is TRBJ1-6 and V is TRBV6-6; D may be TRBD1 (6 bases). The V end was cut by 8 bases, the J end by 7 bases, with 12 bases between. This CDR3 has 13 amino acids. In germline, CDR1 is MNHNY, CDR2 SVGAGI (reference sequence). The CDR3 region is CASGGASNSPLHF. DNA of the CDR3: TGTGCCAGCGGGGGGGCGTCGAATTCACCCCTCCACTTT.

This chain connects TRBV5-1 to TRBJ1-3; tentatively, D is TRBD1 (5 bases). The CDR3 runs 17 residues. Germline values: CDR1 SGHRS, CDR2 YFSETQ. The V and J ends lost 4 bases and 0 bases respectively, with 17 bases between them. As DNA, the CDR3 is TGCGCCAGCAGCCCGGGTGATGCCAGGGACTCTGGAAACACCATATATTTT. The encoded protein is CASSPGDARDSGNTIYF.

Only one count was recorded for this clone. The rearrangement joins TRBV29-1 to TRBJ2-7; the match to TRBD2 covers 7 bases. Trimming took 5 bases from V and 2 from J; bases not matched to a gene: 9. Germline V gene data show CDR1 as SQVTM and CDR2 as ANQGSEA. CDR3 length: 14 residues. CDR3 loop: CSVKGGTTTYEQYF. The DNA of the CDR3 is TGCAGCGTTAAGGGCGGGACTACTACCTACGAGCAGTACTTC.

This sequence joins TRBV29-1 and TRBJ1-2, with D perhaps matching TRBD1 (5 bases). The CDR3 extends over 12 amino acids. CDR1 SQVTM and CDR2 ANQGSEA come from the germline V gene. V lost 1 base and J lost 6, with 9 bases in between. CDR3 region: CSVEGQLDGYTF. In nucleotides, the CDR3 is TGCAGCGTTGAAGGACAGCTTGATGGCTACACCTTC.

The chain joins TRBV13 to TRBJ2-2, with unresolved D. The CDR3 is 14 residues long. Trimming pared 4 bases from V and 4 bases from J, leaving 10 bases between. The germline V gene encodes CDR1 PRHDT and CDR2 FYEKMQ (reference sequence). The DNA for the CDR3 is TGTGCCAGCAGCTGGCGCAGGTCCACCGGGGAGCTGTTTTTT. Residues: CASSWRRSTGELFF. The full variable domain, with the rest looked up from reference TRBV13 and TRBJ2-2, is AAGVIQSPRHLIKEKRETATLKCYPIPRHDTVYWYQQGPGQDPQFLISFYEKMQSDKGSIPDRFSAQQFSDYHSELNMSSLELGDSALYFCASSWRRSTGELFFGEGSRLTVL.

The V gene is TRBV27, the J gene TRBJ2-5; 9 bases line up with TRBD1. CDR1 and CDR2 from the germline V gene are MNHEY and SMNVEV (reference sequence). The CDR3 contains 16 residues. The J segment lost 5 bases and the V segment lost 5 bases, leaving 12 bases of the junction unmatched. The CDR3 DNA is TGTGCCAGCAGTCCGATTGGACAGGGGTGGAGGGAGACCCAGTACTTC. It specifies CASSPIGQGWRETQYF.

In nucleotides, the CDR3 is TGTGCCAGCAGTTATGCGTCTGAAGCTTTCTTT. This encodes CASSYASEAFF. The gene calls are TRBV6-5 and TRBJ1-1; no clear D gene. Trimming removed 3 bases at V and 6 bases at J, with 5 bases between. The CDR3 is 11 amino acids. Germline V gives CDR1 MNHEY, CDR2 SVGAGI.

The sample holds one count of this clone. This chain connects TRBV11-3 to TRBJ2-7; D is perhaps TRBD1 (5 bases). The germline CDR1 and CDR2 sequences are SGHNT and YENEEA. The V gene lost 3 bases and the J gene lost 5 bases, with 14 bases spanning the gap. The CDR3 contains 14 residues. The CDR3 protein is CASSLTERSHEQYF. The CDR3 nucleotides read TGTGCCAGCAGCTTGACAGAACGGAGCCACGAGCAGTACTTC.

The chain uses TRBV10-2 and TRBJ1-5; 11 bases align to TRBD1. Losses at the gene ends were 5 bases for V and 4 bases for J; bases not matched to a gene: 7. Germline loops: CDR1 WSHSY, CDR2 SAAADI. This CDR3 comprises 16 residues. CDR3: CASSPKDRGRNQPQHF. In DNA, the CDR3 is TGCGCCAGCAGTCCAAAGGACAGGGGGCGAAATCAGCCCCAGCATTTT.

DNA for the CDR3: TGTGCCAGCAGCTTAGCCTCCTATGGCTACACCTTC. Its protein product is CASSLASYGYTF. This chain joins TRBV7-9 and TRBJ1-2; D uncertain. There are 12 residues in the CDR3. Germline CDR1 is SEHNR and CDR2 is FQNEAQ (reference sequence). Deletions cut 0 bases from V and 4 bases from J, with 3 bases between.

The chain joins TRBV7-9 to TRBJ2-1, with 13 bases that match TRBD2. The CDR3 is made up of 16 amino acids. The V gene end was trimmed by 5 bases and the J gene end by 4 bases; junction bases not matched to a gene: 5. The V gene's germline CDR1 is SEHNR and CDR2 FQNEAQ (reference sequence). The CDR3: CASSRATSGGYNEQFF. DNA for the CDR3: TGTGCCAGCAGCCGAGCGACTAGCGGGGGGTACAATGAGCAGTTCTTC.

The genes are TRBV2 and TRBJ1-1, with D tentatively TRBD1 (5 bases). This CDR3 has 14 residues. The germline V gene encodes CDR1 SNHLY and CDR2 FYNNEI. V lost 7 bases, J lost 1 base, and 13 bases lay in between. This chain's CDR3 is CASIYLDRNTEAFF. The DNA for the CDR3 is TGTGCCAGCATCTATCTAGACAGGAACACTGAAGCTTTCTTT.